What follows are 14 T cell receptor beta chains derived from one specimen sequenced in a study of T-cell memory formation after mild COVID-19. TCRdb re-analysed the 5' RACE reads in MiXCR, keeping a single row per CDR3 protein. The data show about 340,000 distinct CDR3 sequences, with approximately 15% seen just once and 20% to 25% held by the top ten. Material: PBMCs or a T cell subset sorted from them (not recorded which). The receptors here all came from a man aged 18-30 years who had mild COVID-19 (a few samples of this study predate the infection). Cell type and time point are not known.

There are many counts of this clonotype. The CDR3 region is CASSLSPSSYNEQFF. CDR3 DNA: TGTGCCAGCAGTTTATCCCCTAGCTCCTACAATGAGCAGTTCTTC. V and J are TRBV27 and TRBJ2-1; D is ambiguous. V lost 0 bases to trimming and J lost 0 bases, with 6 bases between them. This CDR3 contains 15 residues. Germline CDR1 is MNHEY and CDR2 is SMNVEV (reference sequence).

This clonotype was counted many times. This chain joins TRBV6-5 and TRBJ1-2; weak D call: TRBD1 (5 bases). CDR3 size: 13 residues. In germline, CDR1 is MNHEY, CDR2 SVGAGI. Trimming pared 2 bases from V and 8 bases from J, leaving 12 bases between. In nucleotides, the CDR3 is TGTGCCAGCAGTTACAGTAGGGGCAAGGGCTACACCTTC. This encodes CASSYSRGKGYTF.

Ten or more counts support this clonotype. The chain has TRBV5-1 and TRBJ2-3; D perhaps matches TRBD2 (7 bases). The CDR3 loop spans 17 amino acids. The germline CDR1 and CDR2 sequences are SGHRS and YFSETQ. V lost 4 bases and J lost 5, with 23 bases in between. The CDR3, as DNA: TGCGCCAGCAGCCCACACAACGTGGCGGGGGCCGGAGATACGCAGTATTTT. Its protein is CASSPHNVAGAGDTQYF. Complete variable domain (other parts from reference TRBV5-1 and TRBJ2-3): KAGVTQTPRYLIKTRGQQVTLSCSPISGHRSVSWYQQTPGQGLQFLFEYFSETQRNKGNFPGRFSGRQFSNSRSEMNVSTLELGDSALYLCASSPHNVAGAGDTQYFGPGTRLTVL.

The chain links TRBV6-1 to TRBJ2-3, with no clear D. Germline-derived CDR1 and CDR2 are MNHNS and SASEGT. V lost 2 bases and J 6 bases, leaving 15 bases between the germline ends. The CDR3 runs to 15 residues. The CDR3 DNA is TGTGCCAGCAGTGAACCCCCCGGACCAGAGGATACGCAGTATTTT. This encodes CASSEPPGPEDTQYF.

This CDR3 is CASSQARTGGREQYF. The CDR3 DNA sequence: TGTGCCAGCAGCCAAGCTCGGACAGGGGGCCGGGAGCAGTACTTC. V is TRBV4-2 and J is TRBJ2-7; 11 nucleotides match TRBD1. CDR1 and CDR2 from the germline V gene are LGHNA and YNFKEQ. This CDR3 has 15 amino acids. V lost 1 base, J lost 7 bases, and 6 bases stayed unmatched.

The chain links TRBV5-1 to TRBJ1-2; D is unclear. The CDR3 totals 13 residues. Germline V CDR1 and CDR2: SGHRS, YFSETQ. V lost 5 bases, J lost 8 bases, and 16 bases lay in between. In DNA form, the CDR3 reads TGCGCCAGCAGGCCCGGGCCCTCTGGGGGCTACACCTTC. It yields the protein CASRPGPSGGYTF. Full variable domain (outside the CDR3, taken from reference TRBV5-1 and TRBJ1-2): KAGVTQTPRYLIKTRGQQVTLSCSPISGHRSVSWYQQTPGQGLQFLFEYFSETQRNKGNFPGRFSGRQFSNSRSEMNVSTLELGDSALYLCASRPGPSGGYTFGSGTRLTVV.

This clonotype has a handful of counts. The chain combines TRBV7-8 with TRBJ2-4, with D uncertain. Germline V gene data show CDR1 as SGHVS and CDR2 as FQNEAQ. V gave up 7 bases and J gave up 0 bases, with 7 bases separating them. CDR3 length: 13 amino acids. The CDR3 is CASTELAKNIQYF. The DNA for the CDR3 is TGTGCCAGCACAGAACTAGCCAAAAACATTCAGTACTTC.

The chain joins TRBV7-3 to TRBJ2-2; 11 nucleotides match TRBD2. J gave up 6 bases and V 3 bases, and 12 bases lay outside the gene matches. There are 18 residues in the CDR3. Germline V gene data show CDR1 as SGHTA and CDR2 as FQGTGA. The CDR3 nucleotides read TGTGCCAGCAGCTTCGGGGTAGCGGGGGGGCCGCTCCCCGGGGAGCTGTTTTTT. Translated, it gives CASSFGVAGGPLPGELFF.

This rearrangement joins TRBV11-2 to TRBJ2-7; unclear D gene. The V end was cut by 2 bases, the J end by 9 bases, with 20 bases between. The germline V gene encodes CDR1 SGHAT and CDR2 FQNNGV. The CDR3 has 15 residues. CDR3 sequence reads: CASSLNDASGILQYV. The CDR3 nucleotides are TGTGCCAGCAGCTTAAACGATGCAAGTGGCATTTTGCAGTACGTC.

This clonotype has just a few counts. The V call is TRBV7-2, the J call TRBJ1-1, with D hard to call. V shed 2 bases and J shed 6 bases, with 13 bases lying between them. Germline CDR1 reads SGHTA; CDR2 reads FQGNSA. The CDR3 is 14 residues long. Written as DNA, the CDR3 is TGTGCCAGCAGCTTATATTGGTCAGACGCTGAAGCTTTCTTT. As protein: CASSLYWSDAEAFF. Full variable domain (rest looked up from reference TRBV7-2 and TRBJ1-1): GAGVSQSPSNKVTEKGKDVELRCDPISGHTALYWYRQSLGQGLEFLIYFQGNSAPDKSGLPSDRFSAERTGGSVSTLTIQRTQQEDSAVYLCASSLYWSDAEAFFGQGTRLTVV.

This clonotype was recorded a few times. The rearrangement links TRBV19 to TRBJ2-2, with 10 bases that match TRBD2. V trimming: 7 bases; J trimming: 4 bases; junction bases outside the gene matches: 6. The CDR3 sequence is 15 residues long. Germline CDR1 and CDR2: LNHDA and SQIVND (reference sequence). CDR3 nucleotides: TGTGCCAGTATAAGGACTAGCGGTACCACCGGGGAGCTGTTTTTT. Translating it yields CASIRTSGTTGELFF.

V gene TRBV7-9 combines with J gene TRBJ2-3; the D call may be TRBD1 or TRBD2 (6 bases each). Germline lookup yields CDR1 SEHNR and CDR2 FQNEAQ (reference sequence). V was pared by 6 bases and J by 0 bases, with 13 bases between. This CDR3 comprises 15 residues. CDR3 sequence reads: CASSRGGSSTDTQYF. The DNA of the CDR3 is TGTGCCAGCAGTAGAGGGGGGTCTAGCACAGATACGCAGTATTTT.

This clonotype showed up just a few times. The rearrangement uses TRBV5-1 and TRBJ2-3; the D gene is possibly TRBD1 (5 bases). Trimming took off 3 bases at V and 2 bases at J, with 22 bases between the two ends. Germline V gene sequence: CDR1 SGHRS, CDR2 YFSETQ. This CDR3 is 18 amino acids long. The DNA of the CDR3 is TGCGCCAGCAGCTCGCTCGATCGGACACCCTTTATCACAGATACGCAGTATTTT. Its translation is CASSSLDRTPFITDTQYF.

The chain's CDR3 is CSAREQAGHGYTF. Here the CDR3 DNA reads TGCAGTGCTAGAGAGCAGGCGGGGCATGGCTACACCTTC. V and J are TRBV20-1 and TRBJ1-2, with a weak D call TRBD1 (5 bases). This CDR3 has 13 residues. Trimming cost V 0 bases and J 6 bases, with 11 bases left between them. Germline loops: CDR1 DFQATT, CDR2 SNEGSKA (reference sequence).